This T cell receptor (beta chain) was observed in a study of blood T cell repertoires in COVID-19. V shed 3 bases and J 7 bases; nucleotides not matched to a gene: 11. The CDR3 covers 15 residues. Per germline, CDR1 SGHNT and CDR2 YYREEE (reference sequence). This table comes from immunoSEQ multiplex PCR, and its TCRdb copy is limited to in-frame clones, with some not included. The data show approximately 120,000 clones, approximately 85% seen once. The chain couples TRBV5-4 to TRBJ2-5, with TRBD1 matching over 8 bases. The clonotype originates from a human donor in a cohort sampled during active COVID-19. Sequencing was done on a sample of peripheral blood. The CDR3 nucleotides are TGTGCCAGCAGCTCGGACAGGGCGCGACCGGGGACCCAGTACTTC. Its protein product is CASSSDRARPGTQYF.